This entry features one T cell receptor (beta chain) sequence. The sample belongs to a study of blood T cells in healthy people across ages. In the study overall: Template switching picked up about one barcoded beta molecule for each two T cells.

PCR was performed a second time for roughly 6 to 12 cycles using a sample-barcoded 5' primer and a J-beta primer mix. A single record per CDR3 protein comes from TCRdb applying MiXCR to the 5' RACE reads. The sample records 1.5 million to 2 million distinct CDR3 sequences, approximately 39% being singletons. This TCR derives from a human donor in good health. Sequenced: blood.

CDR3 bases: TGTGCCACCAGCATGGACAGCCAGATTAAGGGCTACACCTTC. Translating it yields CATSMDSQIKGYTF. J is TRBJ1-2 and V is TRBV15, with D possibly matching TRBD1 (6 bases). Germline CDR1 reads LNHNV; CDR2 reads YYDKDF (reference sequence). The CDR3 length is 14 residues. With 4 bases removed from V and 8 bases from J, the gap between germline ends came to 17 bases.